A selection of T cell receptor beta chains follows, all from one sample in a study of CD8 T cells in ankylosing spondylitis. Via MiXCR, TCRdb re-called the 5' RACE reads, giving one row per CDR3 protein. This sample has around 280,000 distinct CDR3 sequences, with around 18% found just once. Sequenced material: blood, either unsorted or a sorted T cell fraction (not recorded which). The receptors shown here come from a male donor with ankylosing spondylitis or in good health (not recorded which). The CDR3 runs from the conserved cysteine through the conserved F or W. The D gene is left open where the match is weak. A row's size may be missing; if present it is once, few, many or a size class.

V gene,clone size,D gene,J gene,CDR3 protein,CDR3 DNA
TRBV24-1,few,TRBD1,TRBJ1-3,CATSDSGQSSGNTIYF,TGTGCCACCAGTGATTCGGGACAGAGCTCTGGAAACACCATATATTTT
TRBV29-1,-,-,TRBJ1-5,CSVGHVPNQPQHF,TGCAGCGTTGGACACGTGCCGAATCAGCCCCAGCATTTT
TRBV2,-,-,TRBJ2-4,CASSEESGGHPKNIQYF,TGTGCCAGCAGTGAAGAGTCCGGGGGCCACCCCAAAAACATTCAGTACTTC
TRBV20-1,few,-,TRBJ1-2,CSAKTDNGYTF,TGCAGTGCAAAGACAGACAATGGCTACACCTTC
TRBV7-2,-,TRBD2,TRBJ2-1,CASSLEVAGGNEQFF,TGTGCCAGCAGCTTAGAGGTAGCGGGGGGCAATGAGCAGTTCTTC
TRBV12-3/TRBV12-4,-,TRBD1,TRBJ1-2,CASSLAQGVYGHTF,TGTGCCAGCAGTTTAGCGCAGGGGGTCTATGGCCACACCTTC
TRBV27,-,-,TRBJ2-6,CASSRVGGMSGANVLTF,TGTGCCAGCAGCCGGGTAGGGGGAATGTCTGGGGCCAACGTCCTGACTTTC
TRBV20-1,few,-,TRBJ1-4,CSARPVPNEKLFF,TGCAGTGCCCGACCCGTTCCTAATGAAAAACTGTTTTTT
TRBV27,-,-,TRBJ1-1,CASSFQGSEAFF,TGTGCCAGCAGTTTCCAGGGTAGTGAAGCTTTCTTT
TRBV27,-,TRBD1,TRBJ1-6,CASSPPGQGFSSPLHF,TGTGCCAGCAGTCCCCCGGGACAGGGGTTTAGTTCACCCCTCCACTTT
TRBV12-3/TRBV12-4,-,-,TRBJ2-1,CASSFGANQFF,TGTGCCAGCAGTTTTGGGGCGAATCAGTTCTTC
TRBV10-3,-,-,TRBJ1-1,CAISESTGPEAFF,TGTGCCATCAGTGAGTCGACGGGTCCTGAAGCTTTCTTT
TRBV6-1,-,-,TRBJ1-2,CASRNDWTSGGYTF,TGTGCCAGCAGGAACGACTGGACGTCAGGCGGCTACACCTTC
TRBV7-3,few,-,TRBJ2-1,CASSLMVSVNEQFF,TGTGCCAGCAGCTTAATGGTTTCGGTCAATGAGCAGTTCTTC
TRBV5-1,few,-,TRBJ2-3,CASSSYSGADTQYF,TGCGCCAGCTCAAGTTACTCAGGGGCAGATACGCAGTATTTT
TRBV15,many,-,TRBJ2-3,CATSRDEDTQYF,TGTGCCACCAGCAGAGATGAGGATACGCAGTATTTT
TRBV2,once,-,TRBJ1-2,CASSGGIGYGYTF,TGTGCCAGCAGCGGAGGTATCGGCTATGGCTACACCTTC
TRBV10-3,-,TRBD2,TRBJ2-2,CAISETSGGTNTGELFF,TGTGCCATCAGTGAGACTAGCGGGGGGACGAACACCGGGGAGCTGTTTTTT
TRBV12-3/TRBV12-4,many,-,TRBJ1-2,CASSLALGFGYTF,TGTGCCAGCAGTTTAGCCCTGGGGTTTGGCTACACCTTC
TRBV10-2,-,-,TRBJ2-3,CATQVAGMHIDTQYF,TGCGCCACCCAGGTGGCGGGTATGCACATAGATACGCAGTATTTT
TRBV28,-,-,TRBJ1-6,CASSSYRTPESPLHF,TGTGCCAGCAGTTCCTACCGGACCCCGGAATCACCCCTCCACTTT
TRBV20-1,-,-,TRBJ2-5,CSATRTSQETQYF,TGCAGTGCTACCCGGACATCCCAAGAGACCCAGTACTTC
TRBV15,few,-,TRBJ2-5,CATSREGTDETQYF,TGTGCCACCAGCAGAGAAGGGACGGATGAGACCCAGTACTTC
TRBV3-1,-,-,TRBJ1-2,CASTSQGNYGYTF,TGTGCCAGCACCTCGCAGGGAAACTATGGCTACACCTTC